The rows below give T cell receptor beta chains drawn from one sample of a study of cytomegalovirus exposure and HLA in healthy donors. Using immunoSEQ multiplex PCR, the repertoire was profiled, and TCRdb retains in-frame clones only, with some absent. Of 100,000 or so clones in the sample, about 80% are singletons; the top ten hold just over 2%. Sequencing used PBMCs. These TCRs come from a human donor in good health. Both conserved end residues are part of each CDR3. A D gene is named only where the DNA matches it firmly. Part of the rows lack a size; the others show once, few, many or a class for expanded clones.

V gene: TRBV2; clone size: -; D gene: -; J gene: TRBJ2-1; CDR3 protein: CASSRITGSGEQFF; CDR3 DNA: TGTGCCAGCAGTCGGATTACAGGGAGTGGTGAGCAGTTCTTC
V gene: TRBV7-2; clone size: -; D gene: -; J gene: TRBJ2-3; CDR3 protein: CASSLRRTDTQYF; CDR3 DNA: TGTGCCAGCAGCTTGAGGCGCACAGATACGCAGTATTTT
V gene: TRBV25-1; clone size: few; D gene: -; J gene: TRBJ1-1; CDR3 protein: CASRPPGMNTEAFF; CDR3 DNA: TGTGCCAGCAGGCCCCCAGGCATGAACACTGAAGCTTTCTTT
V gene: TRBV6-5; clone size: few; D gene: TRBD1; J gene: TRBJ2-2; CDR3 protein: CASPGTANTGELFF; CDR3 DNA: TGTGCCAGCCCTGGGACAGCCAACACCGGGGAGCTGTTTTTT
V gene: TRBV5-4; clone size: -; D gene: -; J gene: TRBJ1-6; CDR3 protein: CASRDEVPPAPLHF; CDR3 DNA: TGTGCCAGCAGGGATGAGGTCCCCCCGGCACCCCTCCACTTT
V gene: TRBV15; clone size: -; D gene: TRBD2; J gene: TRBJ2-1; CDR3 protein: CATVPGLAVDNEQFF; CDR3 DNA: TGTGCCACCGTGCCGGGACTAGCGGTTGACAATGAGCAGTTCTTC
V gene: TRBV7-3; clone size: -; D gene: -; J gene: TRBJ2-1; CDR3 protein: CASSLQLYNEQFF; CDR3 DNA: TGTGCCAGCAGCTTACAACTCTACAATGAGCAGTTCTTC
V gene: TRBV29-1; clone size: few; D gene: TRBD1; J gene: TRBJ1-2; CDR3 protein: CSAEGRGNGGYTF; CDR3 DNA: TGCAGCGCCGAGGGCAGGGGGAATGGCGGCTACACCTTC
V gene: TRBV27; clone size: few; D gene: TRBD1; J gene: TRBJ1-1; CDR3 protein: CASSTLSGQGITEAFF; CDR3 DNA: TGTGCCAGCAGTACACTATCTGGACAGGGGATCACTGAAGCTTTCTTT
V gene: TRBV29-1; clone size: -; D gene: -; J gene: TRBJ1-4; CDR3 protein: CSVPSPTNEKLFF; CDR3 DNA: TGCAGCGTCCCAAGCCCCACTAATGAAAAACTGTTTTTT
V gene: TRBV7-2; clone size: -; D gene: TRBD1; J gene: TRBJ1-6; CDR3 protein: CASSLTGGRYSPLHF; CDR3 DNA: TGTGCCAGCAGCTTAACAGGGGGCAGGTATTCACCCCTCCACTTT
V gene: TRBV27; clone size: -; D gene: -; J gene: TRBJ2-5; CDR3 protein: CASSRFLKETQYF; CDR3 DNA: TGTGCCAGCTCGAGATTTCTAAAGGAGACCCAGTACTTC
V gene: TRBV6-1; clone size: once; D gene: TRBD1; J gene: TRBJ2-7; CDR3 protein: CASSSGTGNSEQYF; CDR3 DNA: TGTGCCAGCAGTTCCGGGACAGGGAATTCCGAGCAGTACTTC
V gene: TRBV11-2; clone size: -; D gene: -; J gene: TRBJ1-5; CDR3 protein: CASSTGGQPQHF; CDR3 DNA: TGTGCCAGCAGCACGGGGGGGCAGCCCCAGCATTTT
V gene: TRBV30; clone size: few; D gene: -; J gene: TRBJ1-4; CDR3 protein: CAGGVVGNGKLFF; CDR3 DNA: TGTGCCGGCGGCGTAGTCGGGAATGGAAAACTGTTTTTT
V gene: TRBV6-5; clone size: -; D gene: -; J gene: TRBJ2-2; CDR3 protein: CASSYGHSRSGELFF; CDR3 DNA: TGTGCCAGCAGTTACGGTCACTCTAGGTCCGGGGAGCTGTTTTTT
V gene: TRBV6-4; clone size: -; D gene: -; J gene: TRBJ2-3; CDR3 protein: CASSDNPGTATDTQYF; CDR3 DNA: TGTGCCAGCAGTGACAATCCTGGGACTGCCACAGATACGCAGTATTTT
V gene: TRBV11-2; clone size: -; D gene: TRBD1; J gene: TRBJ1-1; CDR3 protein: CASRFGGQGDTEAFF; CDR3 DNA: TGTGCCAGCAGATTTGGGGGACAGGGCGACACTGAAGCTTTCTTT
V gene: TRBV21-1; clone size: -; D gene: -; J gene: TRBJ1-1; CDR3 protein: CASTGNTEAFF; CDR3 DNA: TGTGCCAGCACGGGGAACACTGAAGCTTTCTTT
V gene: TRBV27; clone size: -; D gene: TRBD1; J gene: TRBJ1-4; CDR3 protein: CASSLGGTGGYNEKLFF; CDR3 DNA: TGTGCCAGCAGTTTAGGGGGAACAGGGGGCTACAATGAAAAACTGTTTTTT
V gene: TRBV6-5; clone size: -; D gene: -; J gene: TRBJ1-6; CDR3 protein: CASGQNSPLHF; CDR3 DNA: TGTGCCAGCGGACAAAATTCACCCCTCCACTTT
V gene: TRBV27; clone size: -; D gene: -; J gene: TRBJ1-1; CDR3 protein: CASSLYRDMNTEAFF; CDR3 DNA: TGTGCCAGCAGTTTGTACAGGGATATGAACACTGAAGCTTTCTTT
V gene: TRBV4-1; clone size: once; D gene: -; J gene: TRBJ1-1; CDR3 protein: CASSYKEDGAWNTEAFF; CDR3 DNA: TGCGCCAGCAGTTATAAAGAGGATGGGGCCTGGAACACTGAAGCTTTCTTT
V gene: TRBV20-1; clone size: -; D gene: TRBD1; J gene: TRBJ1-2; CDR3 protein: CSATDRAGYTF; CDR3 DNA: TGCAGTGCAACCGACAGGGCTGGCTACACCTTC
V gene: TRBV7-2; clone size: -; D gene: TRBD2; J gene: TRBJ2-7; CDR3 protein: CASSLGSSGRTREQYF; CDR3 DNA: TGTGCCAGCAGCTTAGGGTCTAGCGGGAGGACTCGCGAGCAGTACTTC
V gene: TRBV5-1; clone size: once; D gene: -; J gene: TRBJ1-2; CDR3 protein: CASSKPTGSDGYTF; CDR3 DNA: TGCGCCAGCAGCAAGCCGACAGGATCGGACGGCTACACCTTC
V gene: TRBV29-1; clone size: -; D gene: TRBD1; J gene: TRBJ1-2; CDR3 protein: CSVAQGAGGYTF; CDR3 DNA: TGCAGCGTCGCTCAGGGGGCGGGAGGCTACACCTTC
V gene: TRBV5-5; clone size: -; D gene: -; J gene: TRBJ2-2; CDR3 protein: CASSLLGGTATGELFF; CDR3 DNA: TGTGCCAGCAGCTTGTTAGGCGGGACGGCCACCGGGGAGCTGTTTTTT
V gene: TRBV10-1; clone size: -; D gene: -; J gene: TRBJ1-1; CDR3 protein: CASSNYLNTEAFF; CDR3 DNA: TGCGCCAGCAGCAATTACTTGAACACTGAAGCTTTCTTT
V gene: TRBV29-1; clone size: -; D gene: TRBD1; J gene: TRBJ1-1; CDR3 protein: CSVNRDRGNTEAFF; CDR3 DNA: TGCAGCGTCAACCGGGACAGGGGAAACACTGAAGCTTTCTTT
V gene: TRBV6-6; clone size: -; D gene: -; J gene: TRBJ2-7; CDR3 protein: CASRGIGRSSYEQYF; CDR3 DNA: TGTGCCAGCAGGGGTATTGGGAGGTCGTCCTACGAGCAGTACTTC
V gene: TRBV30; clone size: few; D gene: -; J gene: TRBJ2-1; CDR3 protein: CAWRGQLPSSYNEQFF; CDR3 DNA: TGTGCCTGGAGGGGACAACTACCAAGCTCCTACAATGAGCAGTTCTTC
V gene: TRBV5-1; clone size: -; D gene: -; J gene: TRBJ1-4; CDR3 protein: CASSLDPQGEKLFF; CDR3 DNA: TGCGCCAGCAGCTTAGACCCTCAGGGTGAAAAACTGTTTTTT
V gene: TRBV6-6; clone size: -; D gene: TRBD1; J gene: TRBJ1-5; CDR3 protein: CASMEDRKGAGQPQHF; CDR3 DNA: TGTGCCAGCATGGAGGATAGAAAGGGGGCTGGTCAGCCCCAGCATTTT